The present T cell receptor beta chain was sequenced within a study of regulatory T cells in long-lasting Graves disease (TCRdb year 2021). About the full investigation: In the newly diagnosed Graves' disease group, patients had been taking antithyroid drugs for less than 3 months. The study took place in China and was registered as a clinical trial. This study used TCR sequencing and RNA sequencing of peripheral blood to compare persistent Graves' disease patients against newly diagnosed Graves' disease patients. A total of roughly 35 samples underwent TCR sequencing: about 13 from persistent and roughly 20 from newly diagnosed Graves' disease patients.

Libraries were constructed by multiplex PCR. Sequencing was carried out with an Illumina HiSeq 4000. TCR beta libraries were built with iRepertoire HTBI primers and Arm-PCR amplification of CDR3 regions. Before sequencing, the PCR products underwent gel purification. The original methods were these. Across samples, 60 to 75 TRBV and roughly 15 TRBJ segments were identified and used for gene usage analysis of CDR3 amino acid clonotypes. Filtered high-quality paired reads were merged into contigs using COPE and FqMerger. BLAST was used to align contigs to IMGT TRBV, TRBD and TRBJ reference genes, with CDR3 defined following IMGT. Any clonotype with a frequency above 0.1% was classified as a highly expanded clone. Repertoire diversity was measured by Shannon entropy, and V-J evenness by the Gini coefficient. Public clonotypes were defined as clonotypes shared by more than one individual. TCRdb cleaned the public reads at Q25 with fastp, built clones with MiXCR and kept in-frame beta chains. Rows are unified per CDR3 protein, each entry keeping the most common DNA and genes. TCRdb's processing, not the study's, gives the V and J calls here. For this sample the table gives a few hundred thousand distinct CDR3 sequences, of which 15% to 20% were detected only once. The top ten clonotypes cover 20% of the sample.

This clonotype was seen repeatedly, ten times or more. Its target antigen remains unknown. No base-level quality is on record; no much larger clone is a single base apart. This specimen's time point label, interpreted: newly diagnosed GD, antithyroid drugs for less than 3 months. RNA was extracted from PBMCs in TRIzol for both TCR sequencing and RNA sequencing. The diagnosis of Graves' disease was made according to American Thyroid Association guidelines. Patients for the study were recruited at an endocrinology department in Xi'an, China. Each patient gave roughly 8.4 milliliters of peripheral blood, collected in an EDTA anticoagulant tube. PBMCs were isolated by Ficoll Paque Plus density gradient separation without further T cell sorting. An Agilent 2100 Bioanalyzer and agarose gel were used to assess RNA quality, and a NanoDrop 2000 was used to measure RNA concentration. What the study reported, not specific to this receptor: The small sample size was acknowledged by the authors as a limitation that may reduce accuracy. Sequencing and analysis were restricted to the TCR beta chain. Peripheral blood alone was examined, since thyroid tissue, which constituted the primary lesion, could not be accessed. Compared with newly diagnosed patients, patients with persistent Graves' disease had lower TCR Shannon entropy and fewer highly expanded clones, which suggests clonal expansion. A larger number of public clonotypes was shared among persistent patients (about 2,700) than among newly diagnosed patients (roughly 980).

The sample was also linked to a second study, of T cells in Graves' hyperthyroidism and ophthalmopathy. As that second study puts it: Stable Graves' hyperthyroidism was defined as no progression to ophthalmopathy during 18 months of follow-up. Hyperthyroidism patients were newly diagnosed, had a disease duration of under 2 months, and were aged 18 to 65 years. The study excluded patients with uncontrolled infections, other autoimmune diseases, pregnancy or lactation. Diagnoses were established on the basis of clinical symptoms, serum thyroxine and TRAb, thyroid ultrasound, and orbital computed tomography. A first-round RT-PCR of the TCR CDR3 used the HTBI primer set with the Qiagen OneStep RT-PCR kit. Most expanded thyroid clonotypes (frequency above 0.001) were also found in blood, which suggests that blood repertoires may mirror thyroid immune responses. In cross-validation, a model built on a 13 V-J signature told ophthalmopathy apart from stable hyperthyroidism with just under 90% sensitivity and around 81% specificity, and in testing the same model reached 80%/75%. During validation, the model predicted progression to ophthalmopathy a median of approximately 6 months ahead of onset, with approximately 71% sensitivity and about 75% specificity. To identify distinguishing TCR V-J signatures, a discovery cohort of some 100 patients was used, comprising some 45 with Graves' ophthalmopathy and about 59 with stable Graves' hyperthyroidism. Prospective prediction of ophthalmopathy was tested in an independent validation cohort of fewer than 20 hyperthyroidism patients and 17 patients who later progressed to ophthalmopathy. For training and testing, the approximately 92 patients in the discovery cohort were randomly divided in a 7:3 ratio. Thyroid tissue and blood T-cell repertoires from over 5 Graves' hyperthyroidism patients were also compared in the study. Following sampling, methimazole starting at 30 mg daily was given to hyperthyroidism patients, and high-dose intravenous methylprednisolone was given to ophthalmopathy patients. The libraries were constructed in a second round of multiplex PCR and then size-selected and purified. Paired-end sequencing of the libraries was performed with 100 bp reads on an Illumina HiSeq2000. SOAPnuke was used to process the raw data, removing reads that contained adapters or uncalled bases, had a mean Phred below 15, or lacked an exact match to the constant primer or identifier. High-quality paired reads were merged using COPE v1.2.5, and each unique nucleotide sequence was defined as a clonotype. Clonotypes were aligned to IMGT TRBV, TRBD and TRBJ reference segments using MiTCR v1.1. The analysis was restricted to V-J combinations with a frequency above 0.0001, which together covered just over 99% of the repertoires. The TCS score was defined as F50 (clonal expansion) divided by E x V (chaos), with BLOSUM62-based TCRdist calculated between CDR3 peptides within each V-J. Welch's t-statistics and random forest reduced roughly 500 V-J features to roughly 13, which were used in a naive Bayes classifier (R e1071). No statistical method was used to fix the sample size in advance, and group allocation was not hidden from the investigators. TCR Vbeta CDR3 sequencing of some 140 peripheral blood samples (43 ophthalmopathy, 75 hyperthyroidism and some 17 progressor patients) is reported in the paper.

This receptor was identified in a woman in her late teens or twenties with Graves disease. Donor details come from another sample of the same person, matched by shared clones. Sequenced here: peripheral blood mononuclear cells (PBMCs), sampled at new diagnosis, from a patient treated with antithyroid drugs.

The DNA sequence is given as TGCGCCAGCAGCTTACAGGGGGGGACTGGTAATGAGCAGTTCTTC. Translated, it gives CASSLQGGTGNEQFF. This chain joins TRBV5-1 to TRBJ2-1; possibly the D gene is TRBD1, per 8 matching bases. CDR1 SGHRS and CDR2 YFSETQ were looked up in the germline V gene. Measured from the cysteine to the phenylalanine, the CDR3 is 15 residues long. Only the CDR3 DNA is retained, 45 bases long and in frame from the first base. V is reduced by 2 bases and J by 7 bases, leaving a spacing of 16 bases between them.